The clone carrying this TCR beta chain was counted between two and nine times. The assay was immunoSEQ multiplex PCR, and TCRdb's table has in-frame clones only and misses some. Of 200,000 to 250,000 clones in the sample, 86% were seen once. CDR1 is SGHRS and CDR2 is YFSETQ in the germline V gene. V lost 4 bases to trimming and J lost 4 bases, with 20 bases between them. The CDR3 consists of 16 residues. These data belong to a study of blood T cell repertoires in COVID-19. About the study: In each case, the material was cDNA or gDNA derived from T cells, B-cell-depleted T cells, or PBMCs.

This chain connects TRBV5-1 to TRBJ1-1; D is unclear. This clonotype was obtained from a man aged 45-65 years with COVID-19, enrolled during active disease. Material: peripheral blood. CDR3 in amino acids: CASSPTSGGRGTEAFF. CDR3 nucleotides: TGCGCCAGCAGCCCGACTTCGGGCGGGCGGGGCACTGAAGCTTTCTTT.